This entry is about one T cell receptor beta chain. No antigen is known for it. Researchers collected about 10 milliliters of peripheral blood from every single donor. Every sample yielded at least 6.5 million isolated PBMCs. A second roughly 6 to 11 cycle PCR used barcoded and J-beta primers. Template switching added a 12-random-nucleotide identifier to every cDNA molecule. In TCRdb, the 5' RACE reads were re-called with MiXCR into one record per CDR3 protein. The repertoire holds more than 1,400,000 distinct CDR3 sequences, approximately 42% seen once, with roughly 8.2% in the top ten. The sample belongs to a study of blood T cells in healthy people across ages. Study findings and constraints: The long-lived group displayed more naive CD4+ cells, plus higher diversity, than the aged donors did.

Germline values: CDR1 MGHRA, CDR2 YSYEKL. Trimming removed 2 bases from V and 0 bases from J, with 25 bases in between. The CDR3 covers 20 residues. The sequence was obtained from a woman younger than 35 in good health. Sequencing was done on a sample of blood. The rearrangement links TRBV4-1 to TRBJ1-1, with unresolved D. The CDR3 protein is CASSQPTKFLVGAMNTEAFF. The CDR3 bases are TGCGCCAGCAGCCAACCCACCAAGTTCCTCGTTGGCGCTATGAACACTGAAGCTTTCTTT.